Listed below are T cell receptor beta chains from one sample, sequenced in a study of blood T cell repertoires in COVID-19. Assay: immunoSEQ multiplex PCR; the TCRdb copy retains only in-frame clones and omits some. The data contain a few hundred thousand clones, 85% to 90% of them singletons. The source material was peripheral blood. These receptors were obtained from a man younger than 35 with active or convalescent COVID-19. CDR3s include the opening cysteine and the closing phenylalanine or tryptophan. Each record gives: V gene, clone size, J gene, D gene, CDR3 protein, CDR3 DNA. A D gene is named only where the DNA matches it firmly. Only some rows state a clone size, as once, few, many or a class for expanded clones.

v_call: TRBV18; clone_size: once; j_call: TRBJ2-5; d_call: TRBD2; cdr3_aa: CASSPRRLAGLGETQYF; cdr3_nt: TGTGCCAGCTCACCACGGCGACTAGCGGGGTTGGGCGAGACCCAGTACTTC
v_call: TRBV11-3; clone_size: -; j_call: TRBJ2-3; d_call: -; cdr3_aa: CASRKRGDTQYF; cdr3_nt: TGTGCCAGCAGAAAACGGGGAGATACGCAGTATTTT
v_call: TRBV7-2; clone_size: -; j_call: TRBJ2-1; d_call: TRBD2; cdr3_aa: CASSDRLANEQFF; cdr3_nt: TGTGCCAGCAGCGACCGACTAGCGAATGAGCAGTTCTTC
v_call: TRBV6-5; clone_size: few; j_call: TRBJ2-2; d_call: -; cdr3_aa: CASRVGDRISGELFF; cdr3_nt: TGTGCCAGCAGAGTAGGAGACAGGATCTCCGGGGAGCTGTTTTTT
v_call: TRBV30; clone_size: -; j_call: TRBJ2-1; d_call: -; cdr3_aa: CAWSVLDLEQFF; cdr3_nt: TGTGCCTGGAGTGTCCTAGACCTTGAGCAGTTCTTC
v_call: TRBV7-9; clone_size: -; j_call: TRBJ2-3; d_call: TRBD2; cdr3_aa: CASSFAGRDTDTQYF; cdr3_nt: TGTGCCAGCAGCTTCGCCGGGAGGGACACAGATACGCAGTATTTT
v_call: TRBV7-8; clone_size: -; j_call: TRBJ2-2; d_call: -; cdr3_aa: CASSLPLRPGELFF; cdr3_nt: TGTGCCAGCAGCTTACCCCTCAGGCCCGGGGAGCTGTTTTTT
v_call: TRBV5-4; clone_size: -; j_call: TRBJ2-5; d_call: -; cdr3_aa: CASSLALTGMETQYF; cdr3_nt: TGTGCCAGCAGCTTGGCCCTGACTGGAATGGAGACCCAGTACTTC
v_call: TRBV19; clone_size: -; j_call: TRBJ1-2; d_call: -; cdr3_aa: CASSPTGTEGYTF; cdr3_nt: TGTGCCAGTAGTCCAACAGGGACGGAGGGCTACACCTTC
v_call: TRBV6-6; clone_size: -; j_call: TRBJ2-6; d_call: TRBD1; cdr3_aa: CASSPDRAGANVLTF; cdr3_nt: TGTGCCAGCAGCCCAGACAGGGCTGGGGCCAACGTCCTGACTTTC
v_call: TRBV6-1; clone_size: -; j_call: TRBJ1-5; d_call: TRBD1; cdr3_aa: CASSEGTGRQPQHF; cdr3_nt: TGTGCCAGCAGTGAAGGGACAGGCCGTCAGCCCCAGCATTTT
v_call: TRBV2; clone_size: -; j_call: TRBJ1-5; d_call: -; cdr3_aa: CASSEAQPYSNQPQHF; cdr3_nt: TGTGCCAGCAGTGAAGCGCAACCCTATAGCAATCAGCCCCAGCATTTT
v_call: TRBV19; clone_size: -; j_call: TRBJ1-1; d_call: TRBD1; cdr3_aa: CASTRKGAIGRGHVEAFF; cdr3_nt: TGTGCCAGTACACGTAAGGGGGCGATAGGCAGGGGGCATGTTGAAGCTTTCTTT
v_call: TRBV10-3; clone_size: once; j_call: TRBJ2-6; d_call: -; cdr3_aa: CAISVSSGANVLTF; cdr3_nt: TGTGCCATCAGCGTTAGCTCTGGGGCCAACGTCCTGACTTTC
v_call: TRBV5-6; clone_size: -; j_call: TRBJ2-1; d_call: TRBD1; cdr3_aa: CASSSRFVTGPNEQFF; cdr3_nt: TGTGCCAGCAGCTCGCGGTTCGTGACAGGGCCCAATGAGCAGTTCTTC
v_call: TRBV30; clone_size: -; j_call: TRBJ1-4; d_call: -; cdr3_aa: CAWSREKLFF; cdr3_nt: TGTGCCTGGAGCCGTGAAAAACTGTTTTTT
v_call: TRBV9; clone_size: -; j_call: TRBJ2-1; d_call: TRBD1; cdr3_aa: CASSGTGGNYNEQFF; cdr3_nt: TGTGCCAGCAGCGGGACAGGGGGAAACTACAATGAGCAGTTCTTC
v_call: TRBV28; clone_size: once; j_call: TRBJ1-2; d_call: TRBD1; cdr3_aa: CASSPLRGPGYGYTF; cdr3_nt: TGTGCCAGCAGCCCCCTCAGGGGGCCCGGCTATGGCTACACCTTC
v_call: TRBV27; clone_size: -; j_call: TRBJ2-1; d_call: -; cdr3_aa: CASSQPSGTSTSLSEQFF; cdr3_nt: TGTGCCAGCAGTCAACCCAGCGGGACATCCACTAGTTTGAGTGAGCAGTTCTTC
v_call: TRBV19; clone_size: -; j_call: TRBJ2-1; d_call: TRBD1; cdr3_aa: CATAGTALGEQFF; cdr3_nt: TGTGCCACTGCCGGGACAGCTCTCGGTGAGCAGTTCTTC
v_call: TRBV10-1; clone_size: -; j_call: TRBJ2-5; d_call: -; cdr3_aa: CASSEAPSVETQYF; cdr3_nt: TGCGCCAGCAGTGAGGCGCCTAGCGTAGAGACCCAGTACTTC